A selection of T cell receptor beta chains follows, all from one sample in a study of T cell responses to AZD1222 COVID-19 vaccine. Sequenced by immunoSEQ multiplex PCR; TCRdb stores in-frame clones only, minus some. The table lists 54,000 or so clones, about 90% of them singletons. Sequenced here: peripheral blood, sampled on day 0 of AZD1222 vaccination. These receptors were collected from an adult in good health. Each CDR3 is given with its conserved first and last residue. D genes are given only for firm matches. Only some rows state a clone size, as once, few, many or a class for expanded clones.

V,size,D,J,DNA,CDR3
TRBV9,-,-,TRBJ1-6,TGTGCCAGCAGCGTTTTCCCCGGGGAGAATTCACCCCTCCACTTT,CASSVFPGENSPLHF
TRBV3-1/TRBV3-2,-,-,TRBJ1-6,TGTGCCAGCAGCCAAGTTTCGTATAATTCACCCCTCCACTTT,CASSQVSYNSPLHF
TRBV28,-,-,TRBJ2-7,TGTGCCAGCAGCCAAACGGGGCCCCGGCCCTACGAGCAGTACTTC,CASSQTGPRPYEQYF
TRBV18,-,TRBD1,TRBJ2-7,TGTGCCAGCTCAGGCCCCGGGACAGGAGCTTACGAGCAGTACTTC,CASSGPGTGAYEQYF
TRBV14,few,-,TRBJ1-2,TGTGCCAGCAGCCCCCATTCAGCCTCCCTTGGCTACACCTTC,CASSPHSASLGYTF
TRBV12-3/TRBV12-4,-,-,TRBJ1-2,TGTGCCAGCAGTTTCGGAGCAGGGCGAAGCGACTTC,CASSFGAGRSDF
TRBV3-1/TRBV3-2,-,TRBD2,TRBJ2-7,TGTGCCAGCAGACAAATGGGACTAGCGGGAGGGCCCCCGGCTCGCGAGCAGTACTTC,CASRQMGLAGGPPAREQYF
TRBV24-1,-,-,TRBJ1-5,TGTGCCACCAGTACGCCGTCTCAGCCCCAGCATTTT,CATSTPSQPQHF
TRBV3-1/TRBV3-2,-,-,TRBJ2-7,TGTGCCAGCAGCCCCGAGCCGGGACTCCGATCCTACGAGCAGTACTTC,CASSPEPGLRSYEQYF
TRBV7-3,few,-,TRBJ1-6,TGTGCCAGCAGCTTAGAGGGGCTTGGTTATTCACCCCTCCACTTT,CASSLEGLGYSPLHF
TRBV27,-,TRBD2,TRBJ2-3,TGTGCCAGCAACTCCCAGCGGGAGACAGATACGCAGTATTTT,CASNSQRETDTQYF
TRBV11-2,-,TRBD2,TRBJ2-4,TGTGCCAGCAGCTGGATGGGCGGGAGACGTCAAAACATTCAGTACTTC,CASSWMGGRRQNIQYF
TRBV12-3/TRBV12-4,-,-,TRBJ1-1,TGTGCCAGCACCTCCCTTGGTGCTGAAGCTTTCTTT,CASTSLGAEAFF
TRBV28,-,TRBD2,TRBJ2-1,TGTGCCAGCAGTTCCCTGAGGGGTAGCGGGAGAGTCAATGAGCAGTTCTTC,CASSSLRGSGRVNEQFF
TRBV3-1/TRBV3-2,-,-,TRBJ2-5,TGTGCCAGCAGTCTCCGGACCATAAGTAGGGAGACCCAGTACTTC,CASSLRTISRETQYF
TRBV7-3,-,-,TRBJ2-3,TGTGCCAGCAGCTTAATGTCGTCGTCAGCGGATACGCAGTATTTT,CASSLMSSSADTQYF
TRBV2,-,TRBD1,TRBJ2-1,TGTGCCAGCAGTACAACCACCAGGGGGATCGATGAGCAGTTCTTC,CASSTTTRGIDEQFF
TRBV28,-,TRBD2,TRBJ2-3,TGTGCCAGCAGTTTCCGACTAGCGGGGTTAAGGGATACGCAGTATTTT,CASSFRLAGLRDTQYF
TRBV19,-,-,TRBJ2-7,TGTGCCAGTAGTATAGTACTCAGGACGGAGCAGTACTTC,CASSIVLRTEQYF
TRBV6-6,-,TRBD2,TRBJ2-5,TGTGCCAGCAGTTTAACCCCCGGGAGGGAGACCCAGTACTTC,CASSLTPGRETQYF
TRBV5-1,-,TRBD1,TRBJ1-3,TGCGCCAGCAGCCCACAGGGGGGCTCTGGAAACACCATATATTTT,CASSPQGGSGNTIYF
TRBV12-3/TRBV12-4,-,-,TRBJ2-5,TGTGCCAGCAGTTTAGACCAGACTACCCAGTACTTC,CASSLDQTTQYF
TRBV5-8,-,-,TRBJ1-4,TGTGCCAGCAGCTTGGTTGCAACTAATGAAAAACTGTTTTTT,CASSLVATNEKLFF
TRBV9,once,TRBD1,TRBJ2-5,TGTGCCAGCAGCGTAGGGGCCCGGGACAGACAAGAGACCCAGTACTTC,CASSVGARDRQETQYF
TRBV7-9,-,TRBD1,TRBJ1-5,TGTGCCAGCAGCTTAGGTACAGGGGGCAGCAATCAGCCCCAGCATTTT,CASSLGTGGSNQPQHF
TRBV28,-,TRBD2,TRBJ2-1,TGTGCCAGCGTGGGAGGGAGAGGTAATGAGCAGTTCTTC,CASVGGRGNEQFF
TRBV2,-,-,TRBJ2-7,TGTGCCAGCAGTGAATGGCAGTTGGCCTCCTACGAGCAGTACTTC,CASSEWQLASYEQYF
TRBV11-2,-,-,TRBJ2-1,TGTGCCAGCAGCTTAGCCCGGGGGAGATACAATGAGCAGTTCTTC,CASSLARGRYNEQFF
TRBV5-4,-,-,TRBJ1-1,TGTGCCAGCAGGACGAACACTGAAGCTTTCTTT,CASRTNTEAFF
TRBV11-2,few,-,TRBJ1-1,TGTGCCAGCAGCTTCGGGGGCATGAACACTGAAGCTTTCTTT,CASSFGGMNTEAFF
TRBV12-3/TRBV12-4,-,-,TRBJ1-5,TGTGCCAGCAGTCGACAGCCCGGTCAGCCCCAGCATTTT,CASSRQPGQPQHF
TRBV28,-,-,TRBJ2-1,TGTGCCAGCAGGCGATACAATGAGCAGTTCTTC,CASRRYNEQFF
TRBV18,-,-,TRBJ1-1,TGTGCCAGCTCGGCGACCTCCGGCGTCGTAATGAACACTGAAGCTTTCTTT,CASSATSGVVMNTEAFF
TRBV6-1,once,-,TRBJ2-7,TGTGCCAGCAGTGAATGGTCCGCGGGACAGTCTTACGAGCAGTACTTC,CASSEWSAGQSYEQYF
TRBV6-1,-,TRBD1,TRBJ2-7,TGTGCCAGCAGTGAAGCGCTTCGACAGGGGAGCGTCGGGCAGTACTTC,CASSEALRQGSVGQYF
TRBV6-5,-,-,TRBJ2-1,TGTGCCAGCAGTCCTGAGACAGGTTGGAATGAGCAGTTCTTC,CASSPETGWNEQFF